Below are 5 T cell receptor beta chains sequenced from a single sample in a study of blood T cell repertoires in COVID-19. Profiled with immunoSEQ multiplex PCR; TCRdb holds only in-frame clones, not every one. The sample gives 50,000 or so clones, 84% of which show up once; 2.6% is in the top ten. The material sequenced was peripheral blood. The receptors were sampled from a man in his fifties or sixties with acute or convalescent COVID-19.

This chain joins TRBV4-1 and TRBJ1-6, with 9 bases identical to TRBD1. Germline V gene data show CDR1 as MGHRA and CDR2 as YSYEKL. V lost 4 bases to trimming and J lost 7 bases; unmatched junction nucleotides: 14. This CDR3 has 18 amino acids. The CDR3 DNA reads TGCGCCAGCAGCCCCCGGGACAGGGACGACACGTGGAATTCACCCCTCCACTTT. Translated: CASSPRDRDDTWNSPLHF.

The CDR3: CASSLGGTGAPNEQFF. The CDR3 DNA sequence: TGCGCCAGCAGCTTGGGGGGGACAGGGGCCCCCAATGAGCAGTTCTTC. The rearrangement links TRBV5-1 to TRBJ2-1, with 10 bases aligning to TRBD1. V lost 0 bases, J lost 6 bases, and 6 bases stayed unmatched. CDR1 is SGHRS, CDR2 YFSETQ, per germline. CDR3 length: 16 amino acids.

The DNA of the CDR3 is TGTGCCTGGAGTGACAGGGATTCCCAGCCCCAGCATTTT. It specifies CAWSDRDSQPQHF. V and J are TRBV30 and TRBJ1-5, with D possibly matching TRBD1 (6 bases). The CDR3 runs to 13 residues. Trimming shortened V by 1 base and J by 7 bases, and 11 bases separated the two germline ends. Per the germline V gene, CDR1 is GTSNPN and CDR2 is SVGIG (reference sequence).

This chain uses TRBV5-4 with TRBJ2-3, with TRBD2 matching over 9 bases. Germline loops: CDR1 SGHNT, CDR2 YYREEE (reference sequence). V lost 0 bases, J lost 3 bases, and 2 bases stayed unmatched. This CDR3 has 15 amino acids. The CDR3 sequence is CASSLGGGATDTQYF. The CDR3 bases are TGTGCCAGCAGCTTGGGCGGGGGGGCGACAGATACGCAGTATTTT. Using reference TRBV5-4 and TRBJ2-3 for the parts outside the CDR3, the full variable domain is ETGVTQSPTHLIKTRGQQVTLRCSSQSGHNTVSWYQQALGQGPQFIFQYYREEENGRGNFPPRFSGLQFPNYSSELNVNALELDDSALYLCASSLGGGATDTQYFGPGTRLTVL.

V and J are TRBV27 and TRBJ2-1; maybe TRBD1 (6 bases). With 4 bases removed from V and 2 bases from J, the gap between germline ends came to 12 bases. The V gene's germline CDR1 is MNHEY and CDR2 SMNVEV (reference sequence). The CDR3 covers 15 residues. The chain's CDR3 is CASSWDTGTYNEQFF. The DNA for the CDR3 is TGTGCCAGCAGTTGGGACACTGGTACCTACAATGAGCAGTTCTTC.